These T cell receptor beta chains were read from a single sample in a study of blood T cells in healthy people across ages. TCRdb reprocessed the 5' RACE reads via MiXCR and lists one record per CDR3 protein. The sample has approximately 690,000 distinct CDR3 sequences; roughly 50% are singletons. Input material: blood. The receptors shown here come from a man in his sixties in good health. The CDR3 runs from the conserved cysteine through the conserved F or W. A D gene is named only where the DNA matches it firmly. Only some rows state a clone size, as once, few, many or a class for expanded clones.

J gene: TRBJ1-2; V gene: TRBV27; CDR3 length: 14; D gene: TRBD1; clone size: -; CDR3 DNA: TGTGCCAGCAGTCGGGACAGGGAAGCGCGTGGCTACACCTTC; CDR3 protein: CASSRDREARGYTF
J gene: TRBJ2-5; V gene: TRBV29-1; CDR3 length: 14; D gene: -; clone size: few; CDR3 DNA: TGCAGCGCTCCCTTGGGGGCGGCCCAAGAGACCCAGTACTTC; CDR3 protein: CSAPLGAAQETQYF
J gene: TRBJ2-3; V gene: TRBV7-9; CDR3 length: 15; D gene: -; clone size: -; CDR3 DNA: TGTGCCAGCAGCTTACTTTCTAGCGGCACAGATACGCAGTATTTT; CDR3 protein: CASSLLSSGTDTQYF
J gene: TRBJ2-3; V gene: TRBV12-3/TRBV12-4; CDR3 length: 12; D gene: -; clone size: -; CDR3 DNA: TGTGCCAGCAGGTTATCAGTTTATACGCAGTATTTT; CDR3 protein: CASRLSVYTQYF
J gene: TRBJ1-1; V gene: TRBV5-5; CDR3 length: 16; D gene: -; clone size: -; CDR3 DNA: TGTGCCAGCAGCTCCGCAGGGAGCGGGGTGAACACTGAAGCTTTCTTT; CDR3 protein: CASSSAGSGVNTEAFF
J gene: TRBJ2-1; V gene: TRBV20-1; CDR3 length: 17; D gene: TRBD1; clone size: once; CDR3 DNA: TGCAGTGCTAGAGAGAAGGTTTCAGGACAGGTGAACAATGAGCAGTTCTTC; CDR3 protein: CSAREKVSGQVNNEQFF
J gene: TRBJ2-3; V gene: TRBV29-1; CDR3 length: 15; D gene: TRBD2; clone size: few; CDR3 DNA: TGCAGCGTGAGGGGACTAGCGGGGGGCACAGATACGCAGTATTTT; CDR3 protein: CSVRGLAGGTDTQYF
J gene: TRBJ2-3; V gene: TRBV5-1; CDR3 length: 14; D gene: -; clone size: -; CDR3 DNA: TGCGCCAGCAGCTTGGATCCGGGAACAGATACGCAGTATTTT; CDR3 protein: CASSLDPGTDTQYF
J gene: TRBJ2-7; V gene: TRBV5-1; CDR3 length: 15; D gene: TRBD2; clone size: -; CDR3 DNA: TGCGCCAGCAGTAGAACTAGCGGGGGGCTCAATGAGCAGTACTTC; CDR3 protein: CASSRTSGGLNEQYF
J gene: TRBJ1-2; V gene: TRBV20-1; CDR3 length: 13; D gene: -; clone size: few; CDR3 DNA: TGCAGTGCAGAAGGGGACGTGGACTATGGCTACACCTTC; CDR3 protein: CSAEGDVDYGYTF
J gene: TRBJ2-3; V gene: TRBV27; CDR3 length: 16; D gene: TRBD2; clone size: many; CDR3 DNA: TGTGCCAGCAGTTCACCCGGGACTAGCGGAACAGATACGCAGTATTTT; CDR3 protein: CASSSPGTSGTDTQYF
J gene: TRBJ2-7; V gene: TRBV7-2; CDR3 length: 17; D gene: TRBD2; clone size: -; CDR3 DNA: TGTGCCAGCAGCTTAGCGTCGGGGCGGGGGGTCTTTGGCGAGCAGTACTTC; CDR3 protein: CASSLASGRGVFGEQYF
J gene: TRBJ2-4; V gene: TRBV25-1; CDR3 length: 11; D gene: -; clone size: -; CDR3 DNA: TGTGCCAGCAGTAATAGGATTGAGCAGTACTTC; CDR3 protein: CASSNRIEQYF
J gene: TRBJ1-2; V gene: TRBV29-1; CDR3 length: 12; D gene: -; clone size: -; CDR3 DNA: TGCAGCGTTGGTTTGGCTAACTATGGCTACACCTTC; CDR3 protein: CSVGLANYGYTF
J gene: TRBJ2-1; V gene: TRBV25-1; CDR3 length: 13; D gene: TRBD1; clone size: -; CDR3 DNA: TGTGCCAGCAGTGAGGCAGGGGGCGTTGAGCAGTTCTTC; CDR3 protein: CASSEAGGVEQFF
J gene: TRBJ2-5; V gene: TRBV29-1; CDR3 length: 13; D gene: -; clone size: many; CDR3 DNA: TGCAGCGTTGATTCCGGGGGTGGAGAGACCCAGTACTTC; CDR3 protein: CSVDSGGGETQYF
J gene: TRBJ2-5; V gene: TRBV4-1; CDR3 length: 17; D gene: -; clone size: -; CDR3 DNA: TGCGCCAGCAGCCCAGGCCTTCTTACTACCTACCAAGAGACCCAGTACTTC; CDR3 protein: CASSPGLLTTYQETQYF
J gene: TRBJ2-5; V gene: TRBV5-1; CDR3 length: 14; D gene: TRBD2; clone size: -; CDR3 DNA: TGCGCCAGCAGGTGGACTAGTACGGCTGAGACCCAGTACTTC; CDR3 protein: CASRWTSTAETQYF
J gene: TRBJ2-5; V gene: TRBV5-1; CDR3 length: 15; D gene: -; clone size: -; CDR3 DNA: TGCGCCTGCAGCCTGACAGGCCTACCCCAAGAGACCCAGTACTTC; CDR3 protein: CACSLTGLPQETQYF
J gene: TRBJ2-3; V gene: TRBV12-3/TRBV12-4; CDR3 length: 17; D gene: -; clone size: -; CDR3 DNA: TGTGCCAGCAGTTTTTTCCACGGCGGCGCGTACACAGATACGCAGTATTTT; CDR3 protein: CASSFFHGGAYTDTQYF
J gene: TRBJ2-3; V gene: TRBV12-3/TRBV12-4; CDR3 length: 16; D gene: TRBD1; clone size: -; CDR3 DNA: TGTGCCAGCAGCCCAAGAGGGGGCGGGCGCACAGATACGCAGTATTTT; CDR3 protein: CASSPRGGGRTDTQYF
J gene: TRBJ2-7; V gene: TRBV18; CDR3 length: 15; D gene: -; clone size: few; CDR3 DNA: TGTGCCAGCTCACCACCCGAGGGATCGAGCTACGAGCAGTACTTC; CDR3 protein: CASSPPEGSSYEQYF
J gene: TRBJ1-2; V gene: TRBV4-1; CDR3 length: 13; D gene: -; clone size: -; CDR3 DNA: TGCGCCAGCAGCCTATTAGGTAGGCAGACCTACACCTTC; CDR3 protein: CASSLLGRQTYTF
J gene: TRBJ1-5; V gene: TRBV27; CDR3 length: 15; D gene: -; clone size: -; CDR3 DNA: TGTGCCAGCAGTTTTTCGGGGGTGAGCAATCAGCCCCAGCATTTT; CDR3 protein: CASSFSGVSNQPQHF
J gene: TRBJ2-5; V gene: TRBV14; CDR3 length: 14; D gene: -; clone size: -; CDR3 DNA: TGTGCCAGCAGCCAAGTCCATGGGGTCCGGAGGCAGTACTTC; CDR3 protein: CASSQVHGVRRQYF
J gene: TRBJ2-5; V gene: TRBV12-3/TRBV12-4; CDR3 length: 16; D gene: TRBD2; clone size: few; CDR3 DNA: TGTGCCAGCAGCCCCTTAATGACTAGCGGGGGTGAGACCCAGTACTTC; CDR3 protein: CASSPLMTSGGETQYF
J gene: TRBJ1-6; V gene: TRBV20-1; CDR3 length: 15; D gene: -; clone size: few; CDR3 DNA: TGCAGTGCCACCCGGGGTGGGACCCTGAATTCACCCCTCCACTTT; CDR3 protein: CSATRGGTLNSPLHF
J gene: TRBJ2-3; V gene: TRBV20-1; CDR3 length: 14; D gene: TRBD2; clone size: -; CDR3 DNA: TGCAGTGCTAGAAGGACTAGCCGCACAGATACGCAGTATTTT; CDR3 protein: CSARRTSRTDTQYF
J gene: TRBJ2-7; V gene: TRBV29-1; CDR3 length: 13; D gene: -; clone size: few; CDR3 DNA: TGCAGCGTTGCGGCAGGGGGGTCCTACGAGCAGTACTTC; CDR3 protein: CSVAAGGSYEQYF
J gene: TRBJ2-2; V gene: TRBV7-7; CDR3 length: 14; D gene: -; clone size: -; CDR3 DNA: TGTGCCAGCAGCCCGTTCGGGAACACCGGGGAGCTGTTTTTT; CDR3 protein: CASSPFGNTGELFF
J gene: TRBJ2-5; V gene: TRBV3-1; CDR3 length: 14; D gene: TRBD2; clone size: -; CDR3 DNA: TGTGCCAGCAGCCAACGGACTAGCCTCGCGACCCAGTACTTC; CDR3 protein: CASSQRTSLATQYF
J gene: TRBJ1-4; V gene: TRBV9; CDR3 length: 16; D gene: TRBD1; clone size: -; CDR3 DNA: TGTGCCAGCAGCGTAAAGGCGACAGGGTCTAATGAAAAACTGTTTTTT; CDR3 protein: CASSVKATGSNEKLFF
J gene: TRBJ2-5; V gene: TRBV6-2/TRBV6-3; CDR3 length: 15; D gene: -; clone size: few; CDR3 DNA: TGTGCCAGCAGTTACAGCACCCGGGACACCGAGACCCAGTACTTC; CDR3 protein: CASSYSTRDTETQYF
J gene: TRBJ2-6; V gene: TRBV12-3/TRBV12-4; CDR3 length: 15; D gene: -; clone size: few; CDR3 DNA: TGTGCCAGCAGTTTTCGTCGCTCTGGGGCCAACGTCCTGACTTTC; CDR3 protein: CASSFRRSGANVLTF
J gene: TRBJ2-7; V gene: TRBV2; CDR3 length: 15; D gene: TRBD1; clone size: -; CDR3 DNA: TGTGCCAGCAGTGAAGGGACAGGGGGCTTCTACGAGCAGTACTTC; CDR3 protein: CASSEGTGGFYEQYF
J gene: TRBJ2-3; V gene: TRBV6-5; CDR3 length: 15; D gene: -; clone size: -; CDR3 DNA: TGTGCCAGCAGTTACCGCCCTACTCCGCAGGATACGCAGTATTTT; CDR3 protein: CASSYRPTPQDTQYF
J gene: TRBJ2-7; V gene: TRBV10-3; CDR3 length: 15; D gene: -; clone size: once; CDR3 DNA: TGTGCCAGCAGTTACGTGGCTAGCCGCTCCCACGAGCAGTACTTC; CDR3 protein: CASSYVASRSHEQYF
J gene: TRBJ1-1; V gene: TRBV20-1; CDR3 length: 13; D gene: -; clone size: -; CDR3 DNA: TGCAGTGCTAAAAGCACAGGGACACCTGAAGCTTTCTTT; CDR3 protein: CSAKSTGTPEAFF
J gene: TRBJ2-1; V gene: TRBV4-1; CDR3 length: 15; D gene: TRBD1; clone size: few; CDR3 DNA: TGCGCCAGCAGCCAAGCAGGGGGCTGGTACAATGAGCAGTTCTTC; CDR3 protein: CASSQAGGWYNEQFF
J gene: TRBJ2-5; V gene: TRBV14; CDR3 length: 13; D gene: TRBD1; clone size: few; CDR3 DNA: TGTGCCAGCAACCCCAGGGGGCAAGAGACCCAGTACTTC; CDR3 protein: CASNPRGQETQYF
J gene: TRBJ2-5; V gene: TRBV12-3/TRBV12-4; CDR3 length: 17; D gene: TRBD1; clone size: -; CDR3 DNA: TGTGCCAGCAGTTTGTCCAGCGGGACAGGGCACCAAGAGACCCAGTACTTC; CDR3 protein: CASSLSSGTGHQETQYF
J gene: TRBJ1-2; V gene: TRBV28; CDR3 length: 13; D gene: TRBD1; clone size: -; CDR3 DNA: TGTGCCAGCCTCTACAGGGGATGGCGTGGCTACACCTTC; CDR3 protein: CASLYRGWRGYTF
J gene: TRBJ2-5; V gene: TRBV9; CDR3 length: 16; D gene: TRBD1; clone size: few; CDR3 DNA: TGTGCCAGCAGCAAAACGGGCGGACAGGGTTATGAGACCCAGTACTTC; CDR3 protein: CASSKTGGQGYETQYF
J gene: TRBJ2-1; V gene: TRBV4-2; CDR3 length: 16; D gene: -; clone size: -; CDR3 DNA: TGTGCCAGCAGCCAAAGGGACGGCAACTCCTACAATGAGCAGTTCTTC; CDR3 protein: CASSQRDGNSYNEQFF
J gene: TRBJ2-1; V gene: TRBV7-6; CDR3 length: 15; D gene: TRBD2; clone size: -; CDR3 DNA: TGTGCCAGCAGCTTGAGCGGGGGGGCCGGAAGTGAGCAGTTCTTC; CDR3 protein: CASSLSGGAGSEQFF
J gene: TRBJ2-7; V gene: TRBV28; CDR3 length: 13; D gene: TRBD2; clone size: -; CDR3 DNA: TGTGCTGCGGGGGGCAGAATGCCCTACGAGCAGTACTTC; CDR3 protein: CAAGGRMPYEQYF
J gene: TRBJ2-6; V gene: TRBV12-3/TRBV12-4; CDR3 length: 16; D gene: -; clone size: -; CDR3 DNA: TGTGCCAGCAGCAACGTTAGGGGCTCTGGGGCCAACGTCCTGACTTTC; CDR3 protein: CASSNVRGSGANVLTF
J gene: TRBJ2-1; V gene: TRBV29-1; CDR3 length: 15; D gene: -; clone size: few; CDR3 DNA: TGCAGCGTTGTGACCAGGGTGAGCTCCTACAATGAGCAGTTCTTC; CDR3 protein: CSVVTRVSSYNEQFF
J gene: TRBJ1-4; V gene: TRBV2; CDR3 length: 13; D gene: -; clone size: -; CDR3 DNA: TGTGCCAGCAGTGAGGTCCCTAGGGAAAAACTGTTTTTT; CDR3 protein: CASSEVPREKLFF